Sequencing of this TCR beta chain was carried out in a study of cytomegalovirus exposure and HLA in healthy donors. The wider study: Samples from HLA-typed donors yielded 85 million to 95 million unique TCRs in an early data release. Points from the study as a whole: A later analysis found that most CMV-associated TCR beta chains appeared HLA-restricted. Within an earlier analysis, most TCR beta V segments proved productive either about 90% or about 30% of the time.

The PCR used 60 Vbeta and 13 Jbeta primers. Data came from immunoSEQ multiplex PCR; TCRdb stores just in-frame clones and leaves some out. The table has 120,000 to 150,000 clones, roughly four fifths seen once; the top ten hold 1.5% to 2%. This CDR3 is built from 16 residues. Trimming removed 8 bases from V and 1 base from J, with 18 bases in between. Per the germline V gene, CDR1 is SEHNR and CDR2 is FQNEAQ (reference sequence). Notes on this clone: What it binds is unknown.

The receptor comes from a female donor in good health and CMV-seronegative. The sequenced sample consisted of PBMCs. V usage is TRBV7-9 and J usage is TRBJ2-1; a possible D gene is TRBD2 (6 bases). CDR3 protein: CASPLRREDSYNEQFF. The CDR3 region has the DNA TGTGCCAGCCCCCTTAGGAGGGAAGATTCCTACAATGAGCAGTTCTTC.